This is a list of T cell receptor beta chains from one sample in a study of shared clonotypes between healthy human individuals. Assay: immunoSEQ multiplex PCR; the TCRdb copy retains only in-frame clones and omits some. The sample has more than 2 million clones, 95% seen once. Source material: naive CD4+ T cells sorted from blood. Receptor source: a man younger than 30 in good health. CDR3s include the opening cysteine and the closing phenylalanine or tryptophan.

>TRBV5-1
CASSLASGRTDTQYF
>TRBV6-1
CALGAGSSYEQYF
>TRBV9
CASSVEGYGYTF
>TRBV4-3
CASSQILAEPNTGELFF
>TRBV11-2
CASSLEWGKNTGELFF
>TRBV18
CASSAGTATYEQYF
>TRBV2
CASSQPGLSEQYF
>TRBV5-1
CASSLAGLAGVQETQYF
>TRBV5-4
CASSLLRDSLDTQYF
>TRBV6-5
CASRTGTGTGELFF